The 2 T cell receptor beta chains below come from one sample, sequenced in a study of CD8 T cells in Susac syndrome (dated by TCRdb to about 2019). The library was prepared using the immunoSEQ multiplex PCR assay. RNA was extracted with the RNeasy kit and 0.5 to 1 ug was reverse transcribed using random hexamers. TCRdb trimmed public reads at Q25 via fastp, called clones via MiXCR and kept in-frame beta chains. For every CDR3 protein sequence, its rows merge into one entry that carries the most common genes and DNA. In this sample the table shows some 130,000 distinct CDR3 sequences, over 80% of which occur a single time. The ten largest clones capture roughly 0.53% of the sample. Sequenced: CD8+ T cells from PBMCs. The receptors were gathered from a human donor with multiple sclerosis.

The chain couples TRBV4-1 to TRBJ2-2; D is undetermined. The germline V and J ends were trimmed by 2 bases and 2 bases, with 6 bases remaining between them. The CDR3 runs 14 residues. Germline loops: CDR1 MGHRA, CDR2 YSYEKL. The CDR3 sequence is CASSQSQNTGELFF. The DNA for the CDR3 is TGCGCCAGCAGCCAATCTCAAAACACCGGGGAGCTGTTTTTT.

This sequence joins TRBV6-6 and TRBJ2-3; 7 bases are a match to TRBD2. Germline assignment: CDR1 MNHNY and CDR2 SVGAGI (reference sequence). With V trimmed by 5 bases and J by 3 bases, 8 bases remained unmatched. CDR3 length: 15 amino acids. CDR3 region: CASSALAGVTDTQYF. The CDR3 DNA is TGTGCCAGCAGTGCCCTTGCGGGAGTAACAGATACGCAGTATTTT.